These 14 T cell receptor beta chains share one sample of origin, sequenced in a study of blood T cell repertoires in COVID-19. Libraries were prepared by immunoSEQ multiplex PCR; TCRdb keeps only in-frame clonotypes and omits some of them. The sample has 190,000 or so clones; approximately 84% are singletons. The specimen was peripheral blood. These receptors originate from a human donor with acute or convalescent COVID-19. The donor label of this sample is uncertain.

CDR3 sequence (DNA): TGTGCCAGCAGTTTGGACAGGCGAACTGAAGCTTTCTTT. Protein sequence: CASSLDRRTEAFF. This chain connects TRBV12-3 or TRBV12-4 to TRBJ1-1; 7 bases map to TRBD1. The ends lost 3 bases at V and 5 bases at J; junction bases unmatched: 3. The CDR3 loop spans 13 amino acids.

This chain uses TRBV28 with TRBJ1-1; the D is unclear. CDR3 length equals 14 residues. V was pared by 3 bases and J by 5 bases, with 13 bases between. The V gene's germline CDR1 is MDHEN and CDR2 SYDVKM. In DNA form, the CDR3 reads TGTGCCAGCAGTTTGGGTATGGGGAGGACTGAAGCTTTCTTT. Translated: CASSLGMGRTEAFF.

The CDR3 sequence: CASSYYGSDTEAFF. DNA of the CDR3: TGTGCCAGCAGTTACTACGGGTCGGACACTGAAGCTTTCTTT. The gene calls are TRBV6-5 and TRBJ1-1, with no clear D. Germline values: CDR1 MNHEY, CDR2 SVGAGI. The V and J ends lost 1 base and 3 bases respectively, with 9 bases between them. This CDR3 has 14 amino acids.

The chain links TRBV19 to TRBJ2-5, with D perhaps TRBD1 (6 bases). Germline V gene sequence: CDR1 LNHDA, CDR2 SQIVND (reference sequence). The V end lost 2 bases, the J end lost 0 bases, and 10 bases lay between the germline ends. The CDR3 is 15 amino acids. The DNA of the CDR3 is TGTGCCAGTAGTATACCGGGACACTACCAAGAGACCCAGTACTTC. The encoded protein is CASSIPGHYQETQYF.

The rearrangement links TRBV29-1 to TRBJ2-3; D unclear. Trimming pared 7 bases from V and 0 bases from J, leaving 5 bases between. The CDR3 spans 11 residues. Germline values: CDR1 SQVTM, CDR2 ANQGSEA. The CDR3 nucleotides are TGCAGCGGCGGAAGCACAGATACGCAGTATTTT. Translation: CSGGSTDTQYF.

J is TRBJ2-7 and V is TRBV6-1; D is uncertain. The CDR3 loop spans 15 amino acids. Per germline, CDR1 MNHNS and CDR2 SASEGT. Trimming removed 2 bases at V and 0 bases at J, with 11 bases between. CDR3 DNA: TGTGCCAGCAGTGAACGGTTGATTAGCTCCTACGAGCAGTACTTC. Protein product: CASSERLISSYEQYF.

A few counts support this clone. J is TRBJ2-2 and V is TRBV7-2; 7 bases line up with TRBD1. J gave up 1 base and V 8 bases, and 1 base lay outside the gene matches. CDR1 is SGHTA, CDR2 FQGNSA, per germline. The length of the CDR3 is 13 residues. CDR3 amino acids: CASAGGNTGELFF. In nucleotides, the CDR3 is TGTGCCAGCGCAGGGGGGAACACCGGGGAGCTGTTTTTT.

The chain links TRBV6-5 to TRBJ1-2, with D unclear. Germline assignment: CDR1 MNHEY and CDR2 SVGAGI. The length of the CDR3 is 11 residues. V was trimmed by 11 bases and J by 7 bases, leaving 14 bases between them. The CDR3 reads CASLGATGYTF. CDR3 nucleotide sequence: TGTGCCTCCTTGGGAGCAACTGGCTACACCTTC.

V gene TRBV2 combines with J gene TRBJ1-2; a possible D gene is TRBD1 (5 bases). The V end lost 7 bases, the J end lost 5 bases, and 14 bases lay between the germline ends. This CDR3 has 13 residues. Germline CDR1 is SNHLY and CDR2 is FYNNEI. In nucleotides, the CDR3 is TGTGCCAGCAAAAGGGGAGGGACGTATGGCTACACCTTC. Its translation is CASKRGGTYGYTF.

The chain has TRBV27 and TRBJ1-6, with D possibly matching TRBD1 (5 bases). Germline assignment: CDR1 MNHEY and CDR2 SMNVEV (reference sequence). The CDR3 sequence is 17 residues long. V lost 6 bases and J 4 bases, leaving 19 bases between the germline ends. The chain's CDR3 is CASSSLSRTIYNSPLHF. CDR3 DNA: TGTGCCAGCAGCTCCCTCTCAAGGACAATTTATAATTCACCCCTCCACTTT.

As regards this clone: Other DNA sequences in this specimen translate into the identical CDR3. The chain has TRBV7-2 and TRBJ2-3; D is uncertain. V shed 5 bases and J shed 0 bases, with 3 bases lying between them. Germline lookup yields CDR1 SGHTA and CDR2 FQGNSA. The CDR3 extends over 12 amino acids. CDR3 region: CASSPSTDTQYF. DNA of the CDR3: TGTGCCAGCAGCCCTAGCACAGATACGCAGTATTTT.

The V call is TRBV12-5, the J call TRBJ2-5; 9 bases agree with TRBD2. From germline, CDR1 is LGHNT and CDR2 FRNRAP. Trimming removed 3 bases from V and 1 base from J; junction bases left unmatched: 15. This CDR3 region has 19 residues. The CDR3 loop is CASGFPPTSGFWGQETQYF. The CDR3 region has the DNA TGTGCTAGTGGTTTCCCCCCTACTAGCGGGTTTTGGGGCCAAGAGACCCAGTACTTC.

V gene TRBV4-2 combines with J gene TRBJ2-1, with 8 bases lining up with TRBD2. CDR3 size: 16 residues. Losses at the gene ends were 0 bases for V and 7 bases for J; bases not matched to a gene: 8. Germline CDR1 and CDR2: LGHNA and YNFKEQ. The chain's CDR3 is CASSQDSSGSLNEQFF. CDR3 nucleotide sequence: TGTGCCAGCAGCCAAGACTCCAGCGGGAGTCTGAATGAGCAGTTCTTC.

The CDR3 coding sequence is TGTGCCTGGAGTAGGACTGTCGGTCCCTACGAGCAGTACTTC. Translation gives CAWSRTVGPYEQYF. This rearrangement joins TRBV30 to TRBJ2-7, with D possibly being TRBD2 (5 bases). The V gene's germline CDR1 is GTSNPN and CDR2 SVGIG (reference sequence). Trimming pared 2 bases from V and 2 bases from J, leaving 13 bases between. This CDR3 is 14 amino acids long.